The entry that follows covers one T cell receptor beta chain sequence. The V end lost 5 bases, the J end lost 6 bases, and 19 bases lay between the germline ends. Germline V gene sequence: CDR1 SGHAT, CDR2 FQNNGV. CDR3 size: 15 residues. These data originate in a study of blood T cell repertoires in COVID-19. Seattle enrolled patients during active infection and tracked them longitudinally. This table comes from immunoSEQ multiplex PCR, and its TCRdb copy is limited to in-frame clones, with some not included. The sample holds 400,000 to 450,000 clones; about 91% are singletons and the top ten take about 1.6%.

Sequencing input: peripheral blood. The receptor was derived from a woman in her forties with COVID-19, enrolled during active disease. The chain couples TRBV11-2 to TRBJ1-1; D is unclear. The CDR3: CASSLMGRLVSEAFF. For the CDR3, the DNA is TGTGCCAGCAGCCTCATGGGGAGGCTGGTCTCTGAAGCTTTCTTT.